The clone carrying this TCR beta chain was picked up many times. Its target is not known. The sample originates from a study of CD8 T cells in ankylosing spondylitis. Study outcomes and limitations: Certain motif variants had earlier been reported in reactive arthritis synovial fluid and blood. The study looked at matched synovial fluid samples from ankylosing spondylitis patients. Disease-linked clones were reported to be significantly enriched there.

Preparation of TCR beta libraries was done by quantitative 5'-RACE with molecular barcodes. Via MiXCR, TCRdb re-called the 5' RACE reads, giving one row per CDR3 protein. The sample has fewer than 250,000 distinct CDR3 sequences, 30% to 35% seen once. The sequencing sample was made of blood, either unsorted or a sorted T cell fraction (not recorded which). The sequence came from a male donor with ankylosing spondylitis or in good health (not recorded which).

The DNA of the CDR3 is TGCAGTGCCTCTGCTTCCTACGAGCAGTACTTC. It encodes CSASASYEQYF. This chain uses TRBV20-1 with TRBJ2-7; D uncertain. Deletions cut 6 bases from V and 1 base from J, with 7 bases between. CDR1 DFQATT and CDR2 SNEGSKA come from the germline V gene (reference sequence). The CDR3 has 11 residues.